Shown below are 4 T cell receptor beta chains from a single sample sequenced in a study of OX40 agonist ivuxolimab in advanced cancers. Generated by immunoSEQ multiplex PCR, the TCRdb table keeps only in-frame clones and is missing some. The sample has 45,000 to 50,000 clones, around 90% seen once. The starting material was CD4+ or CD8+ T cells sorted from blood, obtained in a trial of the OX40 agonist ivuxolimab. These TCRs come from an adult with an advanced solid tumor such as melanoma, head and neck, liver or kidney cancer.

This rearrangement joins TRBV6-1 to TRBJ1-1; D is perhaps TRBD1 (5 bases). V shed 6 bases and J shed 0 bases, with 14 bases lying between them. The germline V gene encodes CDR1 MNHNS and CDR2 SASEGT. The CDR3 covers 15 residues. CDR3 nucleotides: TGTGCCAGCAGCGCGGGGGGATATGTGAACACTGAAGCTTTCTTT. Translated: CASSAGGYVNTEAFF.

The CDR3 bases are TGTGCTAGTGCCATAAATGAAAAACTGTTTTTT. Its protein product is CASAINEKLFF. The V call is TRBV12-5, the J call TRBJ1-4; the D is unclear. The CDR3 sequence is 11 residues long. Germline V gene data show CDR1 as LGHNT and CDR2 as FRNRAP. Between the trimmed V and J ends, which lost 7 bases and 5 bases, there was a span of 5 bases.

The J gene is TRBJ2-2, the V gene TRBV7-9; 7 bases are shared with TRBD1. The CDR3 is made up of 14 amino acids. CDR1 SEHNR and CDR2 FQNEAQ come from the germline V gene (reference sequence). V dropped 6 bases and J dropped 2; count of bases not matched to a gene: 3. The CDR3 nucleotides are TGTGCCAGCAGAGGGACAGAAAACACCGGGGAGCTGTTTTTT. It yields the protein CASRGTENTGELFF.

The rearrangement joins TRBV2 to TRBJ1-2; D uncertain. The V gene's germline CDR1 is SNHLY and CDR2 FYNNEI. Trimming removed 0 bases from V and 8 bases from J, with 10 bases in between. The length of the CDR3 is 13 residues. The CDR3 sequence is CASSEAPARGYTF. The CDR3 DNA is TGTGCCAGCAGTGAAGCCCCTGCGAGGGGCTACACCTTC.